This T cell receptor beta chain was found in a study of T cells in Graves' hyperthyroidism and ophthalmopathy (dated by TCRdb to between 2018 and 2020). Regarding the complete study: Peripheral blood samples were taken at the time of initial diagnosis, prior to any treatment. To identify distinguishing TCR V-J signatures, a discovery cohort of some 99 patients was used, comprising some 43 with Graves' ophthalmopathy and some 57 with stable Graves' hyperthyroidism. Prospective prediction of ophthalmopathy was tested in an independent validation cohort of 18 hyperthyroidism patients and 17 patients who later progressed to ophthalmopathy. For training and testing, the roughly 100 patients in the discovery cohort were randomly divided in a 7:3 ratio. The study also compared thyroid tissue and blood T-cell repertoires from about six Graves' hyperthyroidism patients. After blood sampling, hyperthyroidism patients were treated with methimazole at a starting dose of 30 mg daily, and ophthalmopathy patients were treated with high-dose intravenous methylprednisolone. The paper reports TCR Vbeta CDR3 sequencing of over 120 peripheral blood samples: under 45 ophthalmopathy, over 70 hyperthyroidism and some 17 progressor patients. The study at large found these results: In cross-validation, a model built on a 13 V-J signature told ophthalmopathy apart from stable hyperthyroidism with about 90% sensitivity and approximately 81% specificity, and in testing the same model reached 80%/75%. Sample size was not statistically predetermined, and blinding of investigators to group allocation was not performed. Most expanded thyroid clonotypes (frequency above 0.001) were also detected in blood, a finding suggesting that blood repertoires may reflect thyroid immune responses. In validation, the model predicted progression to ophthalmopathy a median of about 6.5 months before onset, with 70% to 71% sensitivity and just under 75% specificity.

Stable Graves' hyperthyroidism was defined as no progression to ophthalmopathy during 18 months of follow-up. Hyperthyroidism patients were newly diagnosed, had a disease duration of under 2 months, and were aged 18 to 65 years. The study excluded patients with uncontrolled infections, other autoimmune diseases, pregnancy or lactation. Diagnoses were established on the basis of clinical symptoms, serum thyroxine and TRAb, thyroid ultrasound, and orbital computed tomography. Ficoll-Paque density gradient centrifugation was used to isolate PBMCs from 8 to 10 ml of fresh peripheral blood. Total RNA was extracted with Trizol reagent, and quality was checked on an Agilent 2100 Bioanalyzer. TCR beta CDR3 regions were amplified from RNA transcripts. The first round of RT-PCR for the TCR CDR3 was performed with the HTBI primer set and the Qiagen OneStep RT-PCR kit. Libraries were constructed in a second round of multiplex PCR, after which size selection and purification were carried out. Libraries were sequenced paired-end with 100 bp reads on an Illumina HiSeq2000. Processing in the source paper ran as follows. SOAPnuke was used to process the raw data, throwing out any read that contained adapters or uncalled bases, had a mean Phred below 15, or lacked an exact constant-primer or identifier match. COPE v1.2.5 was used to merge high-quality paired reads, and clonotypes were defined as unique nucleotide sequences. Clonotypes were aligned to IMGT TRBV, TRBD and TRBJ reference segments using MiTCR v1.1. Only V-J combinations with frequency above 0.0001, covering approximately 99% of repertoires, were analysed. A TCS score was defined as the ratio between F50 (clonal expansion) and ExV (chaos), using BLOSUM62-based TCRdist between CDR3 peptides within each V-J. Welch's t-statistics and random forest reduced several hundred V-J features to 13, which were used in a naive Bayes classifier (R e1071). The public reads were reprocessed in TCRdb via fastp at Q25 and MiXCR, keeping in-frame beta chains. Every CDR3 protein is listed once, alongside the most common genes and DNA of its rows. TCRdb, rather than the study authors, made the V and J calls. In this sample the table shows roughly 700,000 distinct CDR3 sequences, approximately 15% of which occur a single time. The ten largest clones take up around a sixth of the sample.

In the case of this clonotype: Its antigen remains unidentified. No much larger clone exists at a distance of one base, and base qualities are not known.

The sequenced sample was blood. The clonotype was recovered from a man aged 50 to 59 with Graves' hyperthyroidism.

The DNA is as follows: TGTGCCAGCAGCCGCAGGGGAGGCGACGAGCAGTACTTC. Translated, this gives CASSRRGGDEQYF. The receptor chain draws on TRBV3-1 and TRBJ2-7; the D segment might be TRBD1 or TRBD2, since each matches 6 bases. Based on the germline V gene (reference sequence), the CDR1 and CDR2 sequences are LGHDT and YNNKEL. V is reduced by 4 bases and J by 5 bases, leaving a spacing of 12 bases between them. Counted from cysteine to phenylalanine, this CDR3 has 13 amino acids. Just the 39-base CDR3 DNA is kept, in frame starting at base 1.